These T cell receptor beta chains were read from a single sample in a study of identical twins. TCRdb reprocessed the 5' RACE reads with MiXCR, giving one entry per CDR3 protein. Altogether hundreds of thousands of distinct CDR3 sequences are present, 9% to 15% being singletons, with the ten largest covering around 1.6%. These data were also reused for a study on yellow fever vaccine responses in identical twins.

Material: PBMCs. The receptors were gathered from a woman younger than 35 in good health. CDR3s include the opening cysteine and the closing phenylalanine or tryptophan. A D gene is named only where the DNA matches it firmly. The size field is filled for only some rows; it gives once, few, many or a size class.

size,J,V,D,DNA,CDR3
few,TRBJ2-1,TRBV18,TRBD2,TGTGCCAGCTCAGCCGGACTAGCGGGAAACTATGAGCAGTTCTTC,CASSAGLAGNYEQFF
few,TRBJ2-1,TRBV15,NA,TGTGCCACCAGCGCTGACCGCTTCTACAATGAGCAGTTCTTC,CATSADRFYNEQFF
NA,TRBJ2-1,TRBV7-2,NA,TGTGCCAGCAGCTGGACGTTAGTAGACAATGAGCAGTTCTTC,CASSWTLVDNEQFF
NA,TRBJ2-2,TRBV12-3/TRBV12-4,NA,TGTGCCAGCAGTCTTGACTGGACCGGGGAGCTGTTTTTT,CASSLDWTGELFF
few,TRBJ2-6,TRBV12-3/TRBV12-4,TRBD1,TGTGCCAGCAGTAACAGGGGGCCTGGGGCCAACGTCCTGACTTTC,CASSNRGPGANVLTF
many,TRBJ2-7,TRBV19,NA,TGTGCCAGTAGTATAGGGACAACCTACGAGCAGTACTTC,CASSIGTTYEQYF
NA,TRBJ2-5,TRBV3-1,NA,TGTGCCAGCCGTGAATGGCAGCAAGAGACCCAGTACTTC,CASREWQQETQYF
many,TRBJ2-5,TRBV3-1,TRBD2,TGTGCCAGCAGAACTAGCGGGGGGGGAGAGTACCAAGAGACCCAGTACTTC,CASRTSGGGEYQETQYF
NA,TRBJ2-2,TRBV28,TRBD1,TGTGCCAGCAGTAATATTGGGACAGCGAACACCGGGGAGCTGTTTTTT,CASSNIGTANTGELFF
few,TRBJ2-5,TRBV20-1,TRBD1,TGCAGTGCTAGCGATAAGACAGGGATCGATGGAGAGACCCAGTACTTC,CSASDKTGIDGETQYF
NA,TRBJ1-2,TRBV12-3/TRBV12-4,NA,TGTGCCAGCAGTTTAGCTGCGGGGGTTGGCTACACCTTC,CASSLAAGVGYTF
NA,TRBJ2-5,TRBV12-3/TRBV12-4,TRBD2,TGTGCCAGCAGCTTGGTTAGCGGGGGGGCCGGGAAGACCCAGTACTTC,CASSLVSGGAGKTQYF
few,TRBJ2-1,TRBV7-9,NA,TGTGCCAGCAGCTTGGGGCCCGACGTGGGGAATGAGCAGTTCTTC,CASSLGPDVGNEQFF
many,TRBJ2-1,TRBV4-2,TRBD2,TGTGCCAGCAGCCAAGTGGTAGGGACTAGCGTCAATGAGCAGTTCTTC,CASSQVVGTSVNEQFF
NA,TRBJ2-7,TRBV2,TRBD2,TGTGCCAGCGGGGGACTAGCAGACGAGCAGTACTTC,CASGGLADEQYF
few,TRBJ2-7,TRBV5-1,TRBD1,TGCGCCAGCAGCTTGGCCCAGGGGGCGAGGGACTACGAGCAGTACTTC,CASSLAQGARDYEQYF
few,TRBJ1-2,TRBV11-2,TRBD1,TGTGCCAGCAGCTCACATAACAGGGGGAATTATAACTATGGCTACACCTTC,CASSSHNRGNYNYGYTF
NA,TRBJ2-7,TRBV6-2/TRBV6-3,TRBD1,TGTGCCAGCAGTCCCCGGGGACAGGGTGTCTATCCGCAGTACTTC,CASSPRGQGVYPQYF
few,TRBJ1-4,TRBV7-9,NA,TGTGCCAGCAGCTTAATCAGGGACCGGTGGGAAAAACTGTTTTTT,CASSLIRDRWEKLFF
NA,TRBJ2-5,TRBV5-6,NA,TGTGCCAGCAGCTCGCCACTTACAGGGCTTAGGGGAGAGACCCAGTACTTC,CASSSPLTGLRGETQYF
few,TRBJ1-1,TRBV3-1,TRBD1,TGTGCCAGTACCCGGGGGACAGGGCTTTCAGACACTGAAGCTTTCTTT,CASTRGTGLSDTEAFF
few,TRBJ2-1,TRBV7-2,TRBD2,TGTGCCAGCAGCTTTCGCGGTCGGGGGGGCCACTACAATGAGCAGTTCTTC,CASSFRGRGGHYNEQFF
few,TRBJ2-1,TRBV20-1,TRBD2,TGCAGTGCTCCCCCTAGCGGGGGGTACAATGAGCAGTTCTTC,CSAPPSGGYNEQFF
NA,TRBJ2-1,TRBV24-1,NA,TGTGCCACCAGTGATCCAGTCTACAATGAGCAGTTCTTC,CATSDPVYNEQFF
few,TRBJ1-2,TRBV29-1,NA,TGCAGCGTTGACGGACAGAACTATGGCTACACCTTC,CSVDGQNYGYTF
few,TRBJ2-5,TRBV7-6,TRBD1,TGTGCCAGCAGCCACCCTACAGGGGACGGACAGACCCAGTACTTC,CASSHPTGDGQTQYF
few,TRBJ2-3,TRBV10-3,NA,TGTGCCACGACTAGAAATTGGGCAGATACGCAGTATTTT,CATTRNWADTQYF
NA,TRBJ2-1,TRBV20-1,NA,TGCAGTGCTAGAGACCCTTTCTCTGATCGCAGGTGGGGCTACAATGAGCAGTTCTTC,CSARDPFSDRRWGYNEQFF
few,TRBJ1-3,TRBV12-3/TRBV12-4,NA,TGTGCCAGCAGGTCCGGGACAAGCTCTGGAAACACCATATATTTT,CASRSGTSSGNTIYF
NA,TRBJ2-5,TRBV18,NA,TGTGCCAGCTCACCACCGACAGGATACCAAGAGACCCAGTACTTC,CASSPPTGYQETQYF
NA,TRBJ1-2,TRBV20-1,TRBD1,TGCAGTGCTGGTCACGGGACAGGGGCTCGGAATGGCTACACCTTC,CSAGHGTGARNGYTF
NA,TRBJ1-6,TRBV10-2,NA,TGCGCCAGCAGGACAAGCCCAAATTCACCCCTCCACTTT,CASRTSPNSPLHF
NA,TRBJ1-6,TRBV5-1,NA,TGCGCCAGCAGCGGGGCAGGGAATTCACCCCTCCACTTT,CASSGAGNSPLHF
NA,TRBJ2-2,TRBV12-3/TRBV12-4,NA,TGTGCCAGCGTTAAGGGGGGCCCATCCGGGGAGCTGTTTTTT,CASVKGGPSGELFF
NA,TRBJ1-2,TRBV2,NA,TGTGCCAGCAGTGAAGACCATGGCTACACCTTC,CASSEDHGYTF
NA,TRBJ2-7,TRBV5-1,NA,TGCGCCAGCAGCCCCCTACAGGGATACTCCTACGAGCAGTACTTC,CASSPLQGYSYEQYF
NA,TRBJ2-2,TRBV7-2,NA,TGTGCCAGCAGCTCCCCCAGGGGCACCGGCAACACCGGGGAGCTGTTTTTT,CASSSPRGTGNTGELFF
few,TRBJ1-1,TRBV5-1,TRBD1,TGCGCCAGCAGCTTGCGGGTCATAGCGGGACAGCAGAACACTGAAGCTTTCTTT,CASSLRVIAGQQNTEAFF
few,TRBJ2-5,TRBV7-9,NA,TGTGCCAGCAGCTTAGGGGACGCCGTTGCGACCCAGTACTTC,CASSLGDAVATQYF
NA,TRBJ2-1,TRBV2,TRBD1,TGTGCCGCAGGCCGACAGGGAACCTACAATGAGCAGTTCTTC,CAAGRQGTYNEQFF
NA,TRBJ2-3,TRBV18,TRBD2,TGTGCCAGCTCACCACCGGGGACTAGCGCGAGGGGGCGCACAGATACGCAGTATTTT,CASSPPGTSARGRTDTQYF
many,TRBJ1-1,TRBV5-1,NA,TGCGCCAGCACCACATACGAATCTAACAGGGACACTGAAGCTTTCTTT,CASTTYESNRDTEAFF
few,TRBJ2-1,TRBV9,NA,TGTGCCAGCAGCGTAGGAGACCCAGGGGTCATGAATGAGCAGTTCTTC,CASSVGDPGVMNEQFF
NA,TRBJ1-2,TRBV20-1,NA,TGCAGTGCCTGGGACCGAAACTACTATGGCTACACCTTC,CSAWDRNYYGYTF
few,TRBJ2-4,TRBV25-1,NA,TGTGCCAGCAGTGAAACAGAGGGGAGAAACATTCAGTACTTC,CASSETEGRNIQYF
NA,TRBJ2-5,TRBV20-1,NA,TGCAGTGCTGCCATGTGGGCGGGGGAGACCCAGTACTTC,CSAAMWAGETQYF
few,TRBJ2-4,TRBV27,NA,TGTGCCAGCAGTTTAAGGGGGCGGGAGAGTCAGTACTTC,CASSLRGRESQYF
many,TRBJ2-3,TRBV6-5,NA,TGTGCCAGCAGTTACTCCGCGGGACCCACAGATACGCAGTATTTT,CASSYSAGPTDTQYF
NA,TRBJ2-1,TRBV10-1,TRBD2,TGCGCCAGCAGTGGGACTAGCGGGGGGAAATACAATGAGCAGTTCTTC,CASSGTSGGKYNEQFF
few,TRBJ2-1,TRBV20-1,TRBD1,TGCAGTGCCGTAGAGAGGACAGGGGTTAGGTCTTACAATGAGCAGTTCTTC,CSAVERTGVRSYNEQFF
NA,TRBJ2-4,TRBV11-2,TRBD1,TGTGCCAGCAGCCCGACAGGGGGTTGGAACATTCAGTACTTC,CASSPTGGWNIQYF
few,TRBJ2-1,TRBV19,NA,TGTGCCAGTAGTATCAGGCAGAACAATGAGCAGTTCTTC,CASSIRQNNEQFF
few,TRBJ1-1,TRBV5-5,NA,TGTGCCAGCAGCTTGGAGACAGGCTCCGAAGCTTTCTTT,CASSLETGSEAFF
NA,TRBJ2-1,TRBV2,TRBD2,TGTGCCAGCCCCCAACTAGCGGCAACCAACAATGAGCAGTTCTTC,CASPQLAATNNEQFF